This T cell receptor beta chain was captured by sequencing in a study of blood T cell repertoires in COVID-19. Study-wide background: PBMCs, B-cell-depleted T cells, or T cells provided the cDNA or gDNA that made up the material.

Across fewer than 25 US areas, participants ranged in age from about 18 to 100 years. Participant-given clinical history determined each cohort assignment. Using immunoSEQ multiplex PCR, the repertoire was profiled, and TCRdb retains in-frame clones only, with some absent. The sample has 150,000 to 200,000 clones, roughly 86% seen once. The V segment lost 6 bases and the J segment 6 bases; nucleotides outside the gene matches: 10. The CDR3 is 14 amino acids. The germline V gene has CDR1 LNHDA and CDR2 SQIVND (reference sequence). The J gene is TRBJ2-7, the V gene TRBV19; 8 bases agree with TRBD1. The specimen sequenced was PBMCs or T cells enriched from blood (not recorded which). The sequence was collected from a woman aged 40 to 50 in a cohort exposed to, infected with or recovered from COVID-19 (not recorded which). CDR3 region: CASRQTGDGLEQYF. CDR3 DNA sequence: TGTGCCAGTAGACAGACAGGGGATGGACTCGAGCAGTACTTC.